This T cell receptor beta chain was sequenced during a study of blood T cell repertoires in COVID-19. Looking at the study overall: COVID-19 samples from acute and convalescent phases originated in the United States, Italy and Spain. T cells, B-cell-depleted T cells, or PBMCs supplied cDNA or gDNA.

Germline-derived CDR1 and CDR2 are SGHAT and FQNNGV. With 4 bases clipped from V and 5 bases from J, the junction kept 10 bases outside the gene matches. This CDR3 is built from 15 residues. Authors' data handling: For nucleated cells, counts were estimated from reference gene primer amplification. TCRdb keeps only in-frame clones here, not all; method: immunoSEQ multiplex PCR. V and J calls and clone size are copied from that table; D and trimming were computed from the DNA. The profile covers about 71,000 clones, with about 79% appearing a single time and approximately 28% taken by the ten largest.

The chain employs TRBV11-2 and TRBJ2-7, with 8 bases lining up with TRBD2. Specimen: peripheral blood. The sequence was obtained from a man between 65 and 79 years old with acute or convalescent COVID-19. The CDR3 nucleotides read TGTGCCAGCAGCTATGACAGTGGACTAGCCAACGAGCAGTACTTC. It translates to CASSYDSGLANEQYF.